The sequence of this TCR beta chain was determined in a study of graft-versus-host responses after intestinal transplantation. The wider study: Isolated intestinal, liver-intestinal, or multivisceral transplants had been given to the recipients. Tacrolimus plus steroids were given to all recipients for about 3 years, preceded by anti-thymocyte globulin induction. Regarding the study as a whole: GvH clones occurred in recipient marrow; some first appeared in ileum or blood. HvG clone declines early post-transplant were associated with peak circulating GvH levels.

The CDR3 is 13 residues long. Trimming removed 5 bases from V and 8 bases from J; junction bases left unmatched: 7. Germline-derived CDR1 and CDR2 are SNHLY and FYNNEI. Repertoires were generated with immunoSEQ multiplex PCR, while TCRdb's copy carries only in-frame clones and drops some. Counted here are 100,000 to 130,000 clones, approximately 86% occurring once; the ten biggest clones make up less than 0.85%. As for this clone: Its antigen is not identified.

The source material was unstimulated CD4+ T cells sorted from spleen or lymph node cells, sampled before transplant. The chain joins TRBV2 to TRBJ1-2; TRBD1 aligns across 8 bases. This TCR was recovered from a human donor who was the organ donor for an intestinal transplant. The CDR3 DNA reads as TGTGCCAGCAGTACCGACAGGGGTTTGGGCTACACCTTC. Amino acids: CASSTDRGLGYTF.